The 5 T cell receptor beta chains in this list originate from one sample, sequenced in a study of blood T cell repertoires in COVID-19. Clones were sequenced by immunoSEQ multiplex PCR, and TCRdb holds only the in-frame ones, with some missing. The data hold some 330,000 clones, with approximately 84% observed a single time. The sequencing input was PBMCs or T cells enriched from blood (not recorded which). Every receptor here comes from a man between 25 and 39 years old who had recovered from COVID-19.

The chain recombines TRBV2 with TRBJ2-7, with 7 bases matching TRBD1. This CDR3 contains 12 residues. The junction had 4 bases not matched to a gene; V was cut back by 8 bases and J by 3 bases. CDR1 is SNHLY and CDR2 is FYNNEI in the germline V gene. CDR3 protein: CASLGQSYEQYF. For the CDR3, the DNA is TGTGCCAGCCTGGGACAGAGCTACGAGCAGTACTTC.

The V and J genes are TRBV6-5 and TRBJ1-5, with 10 bases aligning to TRBD1. Trimming at V came to 2 bases and at J to 5 bases, leaving 0 bases not matched to a gene. CDR1 and CDR2 from the germline V gene are MNHEY and SVGAGI. This CDR3 contains 14 residues. The CDR3: CASSYGTGDQPQHF. The DNA for the CDR3 is TGTGCCAGCAGTTACGGGACAGGGGATCAGCCCCAGCATTTT.

The chain has TRBV6-2 or TRBV6-3 and TRBJ1-2; no clear D. Trimming stripped 5 bases from V and 5 bases from J, with 18 bases between. Germline-derived CDR1 and CDR2 are MNHEY and SVGEGT. The CDR3 consists of 15 residues. The CDR3 sequence: CASSPFSGRVYGYTF. CDR3 DNA sequence: TGTGCCAGCAGTCCCTTTTCCGGGAGAGTATATGGCTACACCTTC.

The gene calls are TRBV3-1 (or the pseudogene TRBV3-2) and TRBJ1-1, with D possibly TRBD1 on 6 matching bases. Germline-derived CDR1 and CDR2 are LGHDT and YNNKEL (reference sequence). Trimming pared 0 bases from V and 4 bases from J, leaving 12 bases between. The CDR3 contains 15 residues. CDR3 protein: CASSQEAGAGTEAFF. For the CDR3, the DNA is TGTGCCAGCAGCCAAGAGGCGGGGGCCGGCACTGAAGCTTTCTTT.

The V call is TRBV6-1, the J call TRBJ2-5; 9 bases fit TRBD1. The CDR3 runs to 16 residues. CDR1 and CDR2 (germline): MNHNS, SASEGT. J lost 5 bases, V lost 2 bases, and 9 bases had no gene match. This CDR3 reads CASSESPQGASETQYF. CDR3 nucleotides: TGTGCCAGCAGTGAATCCCCACAGGGGGCATCGGAGACCCAGTACTTC.